This entry lists 5 T cell receptor beta chains sequenced from one sample in a study of memory CD4+ T cells and cytomegalovirus serostatus. The sort gate was single viable CD3+CD4+CD8-CD45RO+ cells for memory CD4+ T cells. Data came from immunoSEQ multiplex PCR; TCRdb stores just in-frame clones and leaves some out. The data contain 40,000 to 55,000 clones, over 60% of them singletons. Sequencing was done on a sample of memory CD4+ T cells from blood. These TCRs come from an adult in good health and CMV-seropositive.

J is TRBJ2-5 and V is TRBV5-6; 9 positions agree with TRBD1. Germline V CDR1 and CDR2: SGHDT, YYEEEE. V was clipped by 4 bases and J by 4 bases; unmatched bases: 5. CDR3 length: 14 amino acids. CDR3 protein: CASSHRQGGETQYF. In DNA form, the CDR3 reads TGTGCCAGCAGCCACCGACAGGGGGGAGAGACCCAGTACTTC.

The chain is built from TRBV5-1 and TRBJ2-7; D is perhaps TRBD1 or TRBD2 (5 bases each). The V gene's germline CDR1 is SGHRS and CDR2 YFSETQ. The CDR3 loop spans 13 amino acids. Trimming stripped 5 bases from V and 4 bases from J, with 13 bases between. CDR3 in DNA: TGCGCCAGCAGTTGGGGACGGACGTACGAGCAGTACTTC. This gives the protein CASSWGRTYEQYF.

The chain links TRBV28 to TRBJ2-7; 8 bases align to TRBD2. Germline loops: CDR1 MDHEN, CDR2 SYDVKM. CDR3 length equals 14 residues. Trimming took 8 bases from V and 5 from J; bases not matched to a gene: 11. The chain's CDR3 is CASEGSGNSDEQYF. Written as DNA, the CDR3 is TGTGCCAGCGAGGGTAGCGGGAACTCAGACGAGCAGTACTTC.

As regards this clone: The sample contains more than one DNA sequence encoding this CDR3. The chain carries TRBV5-6 and TRBJ1-4; no definite D call. CDR3 size: 12 residues. The V gene lost 4 bases and the J gene lost 8 bases, with 9 bases spanning the gap. Per the germline V gene, CDR1 is SGHDT and CDR2 is YYEEEE. The CDR3 loop reads CASSLRREKLFF. The CDR3 DNA reads TGTGCCAGCAGCCTCCGGAGGGAAAAACTGTTTTTT.

The chain is built from TRBV11-3 and TRBJ1-5; D not certain. Germline values: CDR1 SGHNT, CDR2 YENEEA. This CDR3 is built from 17 residues. V was cut by 1 base and J by 7 bases, with 20 bases left in between. In DNA form, the CDR3 reads TGTGCCAGCAGCTTAGTCCCCGGATTAGTTCTCCGGCAGCCCCAGCATTTT. Translation gives CASSLVPGLVLRQPQHF. The entire variable domain, with the rest obtained from reference TRBV11-3 and TRBJ1-5, is as follows: EAGVVQSPRYKIIEKKQPVAFWCNPISGHNTLYWYLQNLGQGPELLIRYENEEAVDDSQLPKDRFSAERLKGVDSTLKIQPAELGDSAVYLCASSLVPGLVLRQPQHFGDGTRLSIL.